This T cell receptor (beta chain) is from a study of blood T cell repertoires in COVID-19. On the study more broadly: The United States, Italy and Spain were the sources of the acute and convalescent COVID-19 samples. Sources were T cells, B-cell-depleted T cells, or PBMCs; the material itself was cDNA or gDNA.

Methods used by the authors: For nucleated cells, counts were estimated from reference gene primer amplification. This table comes from immunoSEQ multiplex PCR, and its TCRdb copy is limited to in-frame clones, with some not included. V, J and clone size are taken as reported in that table, and D and trimming were inferred from the DNA itself. The data show tens of thousands of clones, 80% to 90% seen once. The CDR3 is 15 amino acids. V shed 0 bases, J shed 5 bases, and the junction held 5 bases outside the gene matches. Germline CDR1 SGDLS, CDR2 YYNGEE. This TCR was sampled from an older woman with acute or convalescent COVID-19. The J gene is TRBJ1-5, the V gene TRBV9, with 7 bases that match TRBD1. The sequenced sample consisted of peripheral blood. CDR3 coding DNA: TGTGCCAGCAGCGTAGGACAGGGTGGCGATCAGCCCCAGCATTTT. Protein sequence: CASSVGQGGDQPQHF.